Listed below are T cell receptor beta chains from one sample, sequenced in a study of TIL therapy for anti-PD-1-resistant metastatic lung cancer. Data came from immunoSEQ multiplex PCR; TCRdb stores just in-frame clones and leaves some out. The sample shows fewer than 65,000 clones, 70% to 90% of them seen only once. The sequencing used blood, collected at baseline. Source of these receptors: a person aged 25-79 years with non-small cell lung cancer. Both conserved end residues are part of each CDR3. Each record gives: V gene, D gene, J gene, clone size, CDR3 DNA, CDR3 protein. D genes are given only for firm matches. Some rows have no size entry. The others give once, few or many, or a class for an expanded clone.

>TRBV12-3/TRBV12-4|TRBD1|TRBJ1-1|-
TGTGCCAGCAGTTTCGACAGGGGGACTGAAGCTTTCTTT
CASSFDRGTEAFF
>TRBV6-2/TRBV6-3|-|TRBJ1-5|-
TGTGCCAGCAGTTACTCGGGGGGGCAGGGGCCCCAGCATTTT
CASSYSGGQGPQHF
>TRBV5-1|TRBD1|TRBJ1-6|-
TGCGCCAGCAGCTCGGCGGGCAGGGGGAACAATTCACCCCTCCACTTT
CASSSAGRGNNSPLHF
>TRBV18|TRBD2|TRBJ2-1|-
TGTGCCAGCTCACCCCGGACTAGCGGGGGGGCGGGCAATGAGCAGTTCTTC
CASSPRTSGGAGNEQFF
>TRBV9|-|TRBJ2-1|once
TGTGCCAGCAGCGTAGGGGGTCCCAATGAGCAGTTCTTC
CASSVGGPNEQFF
>TRBV3-1/TRBV3-2|-|TRBJ2-1|-
TGTGCCAGCAGCCAAGGACGGGTTAGCCCAGTTGAGCAGTTCTTC
CASSQGRVSPVEQFF
>TRBV28|-|TRBJ1-2|once
TGTGCCAGCAGCCCTTACTCACAAGCTCTCTATGGCTACACCTTC
CASSPYSQALYGYTF
>TRBV9|TRBD1|TRBJ2-1|-
TGTGCCAGCGAGACAGGGACAAGCTCCTACAATGAGCAGTTCTTC
CASETGTSSYNEQFF
>TRBV7-8|TRBD2|TRBJ2-1|-
TGTGCCAGCAGCTTAAGGCGGGAGGGCTCCTACAATGAGCAGTTCTTC
CASSLRREGSYNEQFF
>TRBV19|-|TRBJ2-1|once
TGTGCCAGTAGTATCCTCACAACTAGGAGCTCCTACAATGAGCAGTTCTTC
CASSILTTRSSYNEQFF
>TRBV5-1|-|TRBJ2-5|-
TGCGCCAGCGGCACAGGACCTCAAGAGACCCAGTACTTC
CASGTGPQETQYF
>TRBV10-3|TRBD2|TRBJ2-3|-
TGTGCCATCAGTGGTTCTGCTTCTTCTAGCGGGAGTTTTGCAGATACGCAGTATTTT
CAISGSASSSGSFADTQYF
>TRBV14|-|TRBJ2-3|-
TGTGCCAGCAGCCAAAGAGCGCACACGCAGTATTTT
CASSQRAHTQYF
>TRBV7-9|TRBD2|TRBJ2-3|-
TGTGCCAGCAGCTCACCTGCGGGGGGTGGCACAGATACGCAGTATTTT
CASSSPAGGGTDTQYF
>TRBV10-3|-|TRBJ1-5|-
TGTGCCATCAGTCGGAGCGTGATCCTGGGACAGCCCCAGCATTTT
CAISRSVILGQPQHF
>TRBV7-3|-|TRBJ2-3|-
TGTGCCAGCAGCTATAAAGGGGCGGATACGCAGTATTTT
CASSYKGADTQYF
>TRBV7-2|-|TRBJ1-6|-
TGTGCCAGCAGCTTAGTTACAGGCTCCTATAATTCACCCCTCCACTTT
CASSLVTGSYNSPLHF
>TRBV28|-|TRBJ1-4|-
TGTGCCAGCTACGACGGGAGAAATGAAAAACTGTTTTTT
CASYDGRNEKLFF
>TRBV5-1|TRBD2|TRBJ2-3|-
TGCGCCAGCAGCCTACCCGGGGGGGCTAGCACAGATACGCAGTATTTT
CASSLPGGASTDTQYF
>TRBV9|TRBD2|TRBJ2-1|few
TGTGCCAGCAGCGTAGATGGGGACTACTACAATGAGCAGTTCTTC
CASSVDGDYYNEQFF
>TRBV7-9|-|TRBJ2-7|few
TGTGCCAGCAGCTTTTCCGGCGAGCAGTACTTC
CASSFSGEQYF
>TRBV19|TRBD1|TRBJ1-1|-
TGTGCCAGTAGCGCCACGACAGGGCCCGTGACCACTGAAGCTTTCTTT
CASSATTGPVTTEAFF
>TRBV18|TRBD1|TRBJ2-5|-
TGTGCCAGCTCACCAACGGGACAGGGTGCGGAGACCCAGTACTTC
CASSPTGQGAETQYF
>TRBV5-1|-|TRBJ1-2|-
TGCGCCAGCAGCTTGGACGTGGTGGATGGCTACACCTTC
CASSLDVVDGYTF
>TRBV7-2|TRBD2|TRBJ2-1|-
TGTGCCAGCATTCCCGGGACTAGCGTCCCAATTGAGCAGTTCTTC
CASIPGTSVPIEQFF
>TRBV10-3|TRBD2|TRBJ2-3|-
TGTGCCATCTACGGCGGGAGCGGGTCAGATACGCAGTATTTT
CAIYGGSGSDTQYF
>TRBV2|TRBD1|TRBJ2-7|-
TGTGCCAGCGCAGACAGGGGAGTCGCCTACGAGCAGTACTTC
CASADRGVAYEQYF
>TRBV4-1|TRBD2|TRBJ2-5|-
TGCGCCAGCAGCCCCCAGACTAGCGGGAGGGAGACCCAGTACTTC
CASSPQTSGRETQYF
>TRBV7-9|TRBD1|TRBJ1-1|few
TGTGCCAGCAGCCGCGGGACAGGGGCGGACACTGAAGCTTTCTTT
CASSRGTGADTEAFF
>TRBV6-5|-|TRBJ2-5|-
TGTGCCAGCAGTTACTCGTCGGGGACCCAGTACTTC
CASSYSSGTQYF
>TRBV5-4|-|TRBJ2-2|-
TGTGCCAGCAGTGGCGGCCCGGCGGAGGCCGGGGAGCTGTTTTTT
CASSGGPAEAGELFF
>TRBV4-1|-|TRBJ2-6|-
TGCGCCAGCAGCCAAGGGCGAAGCAGCTCTGGGGCCAACGTCCTGACTTTC
CASSQGRSSSGANVLTF
>TRBV3-1/TRBV3-2|-|TRBJ1-2|-
TGTGCCAGCAGCCAAGATTTGGGCAGCTATGGCTACACCTTC
CASSQDLGSYGYTF
>TRBV21-1|-|TRBJ1-1|-
TGTGCCAGCAGCAAAAGGAGGGGGGGCACTGAAGCTTTCTTT
CASSKRRGGTEAFF
>TRBV18|-|TRBJ1-2|-
TGTGCCAGCTCACCATCCGGGACCGGCCCTAACTATGGCTACACCTTC
CASSPSGTGPNYGYTF
>TRBV29-1|-|TRBJ2-1|-
TGCAGCGTTGAAATAGGGGGTGAGCAGTTCTTC
CSVEIGGEQFF
>TRBV30|-|TRBJ2-7|-
TGTGCCTGGAGTGTACTGTGGGGATTTCAGCACGAGCAGTACTTC
CAWSVLWGFQHEQYF
>TRBV6-5|-|TRBJ2-3|-
TGTGCCTCCAACCGGGTGGGGGCAGATACGCAGTATTTT
CASNRVGADTQYF
>TRBV10-3|-|TRBJ1-3|few
TGTGCCATCAATGAGGGGCCCATCTCTGGAAACACCATATATTTT
CAINEGPISGNTIYF
>TRBV15|-|TRBJ2-1|few
TGTGCCACCAGCAGACCCGGGACATCCAATGAGCAGTTCTTC
CATSRPGTSNEQFF
>TRBV7-6|TRBD1|TRBJ1-3|-
TGTGCCAGCAGTCAACAGGGGTCTGGAAACACCATATATTTT
CASSQQGSGNTIYF
>TRBV7-8|-|TRBJ1-4|-
TGTGCCAGCAGCTTAGTCGGTGCAACTAATGAAAAACTGTTTTTT
CASSLVGATNEKLFF
>TRBV18|-|TRBJ2-3|-
TGTGCCAGCTCACCCATGGCAGGACCTATCACAGATACGCAGTATTTT
CASSPMAGPITDTQYF
>TRBV3-1/TRBV3-2|-|TRBJ1-5|-
TGTGCCAGCAGCCAGGGCGGAAGCAATCAGCCCCAGCATTTT
CASSQGGSNQPQHF
>TRBV7-2|TRBD1|TRBJ1-5|-
TGTGCCAGCAGCTCCTCCGGGACAGTTGATCAGCCCCAGCATTTT
CASSSSGTVDQPQHF
>TRBV5-4|TRBD1|TRBJ1-2|-
TGTGCCAGCAGCCCGGGACAGGGTGGGAGGAGAGGCGGCTACACCTTC
CASSPGQGGRRGGYTF
>TRBV6-4|TRBD1|TRBJ2-7|few
TGTGCCAGCAGTGAAGAAGGGACAGGGGGCTACGAGCAGTACTTC
CASSEEGTGGYEQYF
>TRBV20-1|-|TRBJ2-7|-
TGCAGTGCTGAGACAGGCTACGAGCAGTACTTC
CSAETGYEQYF
>TRBV11-2|-|TRBJ2-3|-
TGTGCCAGCAGCTTAGAAGGACGGACGCAGTATTTT
CASSLEGRTQYF
>TRBV2|-|TRBJ2-3|-
TGTGCCAGCAGCCTCGAGGGCACAGATACGCAGTATTTT
CASSLEGTDTQYF
>TRBV2|-|TRBJ2-1|-
TGTGCCAGCAGGCCGGGCTCCACTGGGGAGCAGTTCTTC
CASRPGSTGEQFF
>TRBV6-5|-|TRBJ1-1|-
TGTGCCAGCAATACGAACACTGAAGCTTTCTTT
CASNTNTEAFF
>TRBV5-1|TRBD2|TRBJ2-3|-
TGCGCCAGCAGCTCACTAGCGGGAGGAACTAGCACAGATACGCAGTATTTT
CASSSLAGGTSTDTQYF